What follows is one T cell receptor (beta chain) and its context. This sample was taken from a study of tumor and adjacent non-tumor tissue in lung cancer. In the study overall: The patients, 10 or so men and four to six women, were 31 to 76 with stage I to III disease.

Looked up from germline, CDR1 is ENHRY and CDR2 is SYGVKD. V gave up 2 bases and J gave up 3 bases, with 17 bases separating them. The CDR3 runs 16 residues. A modified ARM-PCR protocol with three rounds of nested PCR amplified TCRbeta. Each CDR3 protein is one row after TCRdb ran MiXCR on the multiplex PCR reads. The data hold about 110,000 distinct CDR3 sequences, with about 65% observed a single time. The template was RNA from unsorted bulk tissue. The normal lung tissue was taken more than 3 cm from the tumor edge. The clonotype originates from a man aged 60 to 69 with non-small cell lung cancer. The rearrangement uses TRBV10-3 and TRBJ2-7; either TRBD1 or TRBD2 may fit D (5 bases each). The sequenced sample was distant non-tumor lung tissue. The CDR3 DNA reads TGTGCCATCAGTGAGCCGGGACGGGTTAACTTCTACGAGCAGTACTTC. Encoded protein: CAISEPGRVNFYEQYF.